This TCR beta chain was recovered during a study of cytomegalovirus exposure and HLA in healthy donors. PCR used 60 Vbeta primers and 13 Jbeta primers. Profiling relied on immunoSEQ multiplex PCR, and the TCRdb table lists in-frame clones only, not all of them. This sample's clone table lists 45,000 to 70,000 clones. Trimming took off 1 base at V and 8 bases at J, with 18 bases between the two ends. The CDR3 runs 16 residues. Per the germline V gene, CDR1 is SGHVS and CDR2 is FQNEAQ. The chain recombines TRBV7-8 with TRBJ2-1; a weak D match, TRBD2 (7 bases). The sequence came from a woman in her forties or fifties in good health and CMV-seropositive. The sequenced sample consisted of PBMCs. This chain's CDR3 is CASSLGTGGPLDEQFF. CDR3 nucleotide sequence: TGTGCCAGCAGCTTAGGGACCGGGGGGCCTCTCGATGAGCAGTTCTTC. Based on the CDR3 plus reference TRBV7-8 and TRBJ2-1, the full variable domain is GAGVSQSPRYKVAKRGQDVALRCDPISGHVSLFWYQQALGQGPEFLTYFQNEAQLDKSGLPSDRFFAERPEGSVSTLKIQRTQQEDSAVYLCASSLGTGGPLDEQFFGPGTRLTVL.